The 11 T cell receptor beta chains in this list originate from one sample, sequenced in a study of cytomegalovirus exposure and HLA in healthy donors. With 60 Vbeta and 13 Jbeta primers, the PCR was carried out. TCRdb's table, derived via immunoSEQ multiplex PCR, lists solely in-frame clones and lacks some. This table has a few hundred thousand clones, over 90% appearing once. The sample was PBMCs. The receptor set was obtained from a girl aged 2 to 10 in good health and CMV-seronegative.

The V gene is TRBV7-2, the J gene TRBJ2-7, with a possible D match to TRBD1 (5 bases). The CDR3 is 13 residues long. Germline CDR1 reads SGHTA; CDR2 reads FQGNSA. V was shortened by 3 bases and J by 6 bases, with 12 bases between the two germline ends. The CDR3, as DNA: TGTGCCAGCAGCTTGAAAGGGGCTCGCGAGCAGTACTTC. It translates to CASSLKGAREQYF.

This CDR3 is CASSPTSPPLDTQYF. The CDR3 DNA is TGTGCCAGCAGCCCTACTAGCCCACCGTTGGATACGCAGTATTTT. The chain is built from TRBV6-5 and TRBJ2-3; maybe TRBD2 (6 bases). Germline V lookup: CDR1 MNHEY, CDR2 SVGAGI. The CDR3 runs to 15 residues. V was shortened by 6 bases and J by 6 bases, with 19 bases between the two germline ends.

Of note for this clone: The conserved final phenylalanine or tryptophan is absent from the CDR3, which likely points to a read error. V is TRBV29-1 and J is TRBJ1-2, with D possibly matching TRBD1 (5 bases). Germline V lookup: CDR1 SQVTM, CDR2 ANQGSEA. The CDR3 length is 11 residues. Trimming shortened V by 6 bases and J by 4 bases, and 9 bases separated the two germline ends. CDR3 residues: CSVDSLYGYTL. CDR3 in DNA: TGCAGCGTCGACAGCCTCTATGGCTACACCCTC.

The chain couples TRBV4-2 to TRBJ1-4; 10 nucleotides align to TRBD1. Germline V gene lookup returns CDR1 LGHNA and CDR2 YNFKEQ. V was pared by 3 bases and J by 7 bases, with 2 bases of the junction left unmatched. The CDR3 is 14 residues long. CDR3 amino acids: CASSQGDRGEKLFF. DNA of the CDR3: TGTGCCAGCAGCCAGGGGGACAGGGGTGAAAAACTGTTTTTT.

The chain employs TRBV9 and TRBJ1-1; perhaps TRBD1 as D (6 bases). The V end was cut by 0 bases, the J end by 5 bases, with 14 bases between. This CDR3 is built from 15 residues. From germline, CDR1 is SGDLS and CDR2 YYNGEE. The CDR3 bases are TGTGCCAGCAGCGTAGCCCCGACAGGAGGTACTGAAGCTTTCTTT. It codes for CASSVAPTGGTEAFF.

J is TRBJ2-2 and V is TRBV7-9, with 9 bases fitting TRBD1. V was pared by 5 bases and J by 3 bases, with 7 bases of the junction left unmatched. The CDR3 consists of 16 residues. CDR1 is SEHNR and CDR2 is FQNEAQ in the germline V gene (reference sequence). CDR3 DNA sequence: TGTGCCAGCAGCCCCCGGGACAGGGAGGACACCGGGGAGCTGTTTTTT. This gives the protein CASSPRDREDTGELFF. The variable domain in full, with the rest retrieved from reference TRBV7-9 and TRBJ2-2, is DTGVSQNPRHKITKRGQNVTFRCDPISEHNRLYWYRQTLGQGPEFLTYFQNEAQLEKSRLLSDRFSAERPKGSFSTLEIQRTEQGDSAMYLCASSPRDREDTGELFFGEGSRLTVL.

Only one count was recorded for this clone. This chain joins TRBV13 and TRBJ2-5; perhaps TRBD1 as D (6 bases). Trimming left V 4 bases short and J 5 bases short, with 14 bases between. The CDR3 runs 14 residues. Germline CDR1 reads PRHDT; CDR2 reads FYEKMQ (reference sequence). The CDR3 sequence is CASSWFLQGETQYF. In DNA, the CDR3 is TGTGCCAGCAGCTGGTTTCTACAGGGTGAGACCCAGTACTTC.

The chain employs TRBV5-1 and TRBJ2-5; 14 bases are shared with TRBD2. V gave up 5 bases and J gave up 5 bases; unmatched junction bases: 8. The CDR3 is 16 amino acids. Per the germline V gene, CDR1 is SGHRS and CDR2 is YFSETQ. CDR3 nucleotides: TGCGCCAGCAGTCCCGGGACTAGCGGGAGTCCGGAGACCCAGTACTTC. Residues: CASSPGTSGSPETQYF.

This clone was observed once. This chain connects TRBV30 to TRBJ1-6; 8 nucleotides match TRBD1. The CDR3 has 13 residues. The junction had 4 bases not matched to a gene; V was cut back by 5 bases and J by 7 bases. CDR1 and CDR2 (germline): GTSNPN, SVGIG (reference sequence). CDR3 sequence reads: CAWQGAGNSPLHF. The CDR3 nucleotides read TGTGCCTGGCAGGGGGCGGGAAATTCACCCCTCCACTTT. The full variable domain, with the rest looked up from reference TRBV30 and TRBJ1-6, is SQTIHQWPATLVQPVGSPLSLECTVEGTSNPNLYWYRQAAGRGLQLLFYSVGIGQISSEVPQNLSASRPQDRQFILSSKKLLLSDSGFYLCAWQGAGNSPLHFGNGTRLTVT.

V and J are TRBV19 and TRBJ1-3; 7 nucleotides align to TRBD1. The CDR3 totals 16 residues. CDR1 is LNHDA, CDR2 SQIVND, per germline (reference sequence). Unmatched junction bases numbered 5, after V lost 3 bases and J lost 0 bases. This CDR3 is CASSMTGTFSGNTIYF. The CDR3 coding sequence is TGTGCCAGTAGTATGACAGGGACCTTCTCTGGAAACACCATATATTTT.

J is TRBJ2-1 and V is TRBV28; D is perhaps TRBD2 (6 bases). CDR1 and CDR2 from the germline V gene are MDHEN and SYDVKM. The CDR3 length is 13 residues. V was clipped by 6 bases and J by 7 bases, with 13 bases between them. CDR3 DNA sequence: TGTGCCAGCAGCTTGACTAGTTTGAATGAGCAGTTCTTC. Residues: CASSLTSLNEQFF.